This entry is about one TCR beta chain. The antigen remains unidentified. The CDR3 is 14 amino acids. Germline V gene data show CDR1 as SEHNR and CDR2 as FQNEAQ (reference sequence). Trimming took 6 bases from V and 4 from J, leaving 15 bases between them. The PCR had 60 Vbeta and 13 Jbeta primers. Assay used: immunoSEQ multiplex PCR; TCRdb lists only in-frame clones, some missing. The sample has approximately 170,000 clones, 85% seen once. The sample comes from a study of cytomegalovirus exposure and HLA in healthy donors. Study-level findings and limits: Cytomegalovirus status was reportedly diagnosed by the classifier with high sensitivity and specificity. After further analysis at a later stage, roughly 16,000 TCR beta sequences were associated with HLA alleles at 0.05 false discovery rate. A later examination showed that TCR association rates differed by HLA locus, with DRB1 most and HLA-C fewest. Analyses of presence and absence presupposed an approximately uniform sequencing depth across donors.

This TCR derives from a boy between 2 and 15 years old in good health and CMV-seronegative. The sample taken for sequencing was PBMCs. The V call is TRBV7-9, the J call TRBJ1-2; D gene ambiguous. The CDR3 nucleotides are TGTGCCAGCAGTTCCTCAGACCGGGGCTATGGCTACACCTTC. Its translation is CASSSSDRGYGYTF.